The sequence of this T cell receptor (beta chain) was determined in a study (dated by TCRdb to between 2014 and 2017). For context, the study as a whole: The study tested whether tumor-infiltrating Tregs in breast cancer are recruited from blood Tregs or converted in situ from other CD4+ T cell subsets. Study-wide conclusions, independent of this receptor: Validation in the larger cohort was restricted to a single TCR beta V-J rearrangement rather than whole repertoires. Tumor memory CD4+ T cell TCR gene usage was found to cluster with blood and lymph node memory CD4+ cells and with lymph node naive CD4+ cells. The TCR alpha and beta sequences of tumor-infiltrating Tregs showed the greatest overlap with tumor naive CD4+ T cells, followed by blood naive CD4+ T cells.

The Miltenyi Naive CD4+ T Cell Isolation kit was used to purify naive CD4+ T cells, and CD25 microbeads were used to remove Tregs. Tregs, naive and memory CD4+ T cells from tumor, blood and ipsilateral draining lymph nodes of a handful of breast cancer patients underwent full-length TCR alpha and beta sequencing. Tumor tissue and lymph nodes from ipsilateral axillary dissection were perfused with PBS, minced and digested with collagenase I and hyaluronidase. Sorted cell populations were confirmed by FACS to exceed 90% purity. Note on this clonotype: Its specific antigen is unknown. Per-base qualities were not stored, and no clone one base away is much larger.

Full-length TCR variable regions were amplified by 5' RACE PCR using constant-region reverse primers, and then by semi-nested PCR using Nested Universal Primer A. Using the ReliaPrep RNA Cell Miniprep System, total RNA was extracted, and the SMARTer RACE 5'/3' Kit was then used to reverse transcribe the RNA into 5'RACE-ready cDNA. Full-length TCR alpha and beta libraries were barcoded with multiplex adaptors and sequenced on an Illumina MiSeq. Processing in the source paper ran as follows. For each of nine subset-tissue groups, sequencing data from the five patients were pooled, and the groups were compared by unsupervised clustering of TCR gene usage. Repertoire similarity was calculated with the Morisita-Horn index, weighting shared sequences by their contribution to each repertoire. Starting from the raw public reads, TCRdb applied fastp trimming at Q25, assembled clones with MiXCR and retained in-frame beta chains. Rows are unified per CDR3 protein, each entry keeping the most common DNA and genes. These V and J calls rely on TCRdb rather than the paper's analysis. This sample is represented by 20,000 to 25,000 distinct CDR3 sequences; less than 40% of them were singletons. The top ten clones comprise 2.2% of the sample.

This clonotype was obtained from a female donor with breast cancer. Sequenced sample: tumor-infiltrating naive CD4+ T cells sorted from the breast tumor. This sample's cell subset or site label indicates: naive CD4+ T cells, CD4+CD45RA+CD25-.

CDR3 protein: CASSITFTYEQYF. The DNA sequence is given as TGTGCCAGCAGCATAACCTTTACCTACGAGCAGTACTTC. Here the chain combines TRBV11-2 and TRBJ2-7, with the D gene not clear enough to name. V and J lose 5 bases and 2 bases, and a span of 10 bases separates them. Inclusive of the bounding cysteine and phenylalanine, the CDR3 is 13 residues long. Just the 39-base CDR3 DNA is kept, in frame starting at base 1. Reading the germline V gene gives CDR1 SGHAT and CDR2 FQNNGV.